This T cell receptor (beta chain) originates from a study of cytomegalovirus exposure and HLA in healthy donors (dated by TCRdb to the late 2010s). Background for the entire study: An earlier analysis of roughly 500 of the donors reported 276 Gb of sequence data and approximately 120 million unique TCR beta sequences obtained from around 170 million T cells. An early release that covered roughly 600 HLA-typed donors contained approximately 300 gigabases of sequencing data and 70 million to 100 million unique TCR sequences. Of the roughly 410 genotyped donors, less than 90% were placed in the genetic ancestry cluster associated with self-reported Caucasian donors. The study was designed to test whether signatures of past pathogen exposure could be identified by cataloging public T cell receptors. The study used immunosequencing to profile the T cell repertoires of 670 or so subjects and linked those repertoires to cytomegalovirus serostatus. A separate validation cohort of 100 to 150 different subjects was used in addition to the approximately 670-subject first cohort. To predict cytomegalovirus infection status, the study brought together high-throughput TCR immunosequencing, statistical association of individual TCRs with disease status, and machine learning. To study patterns of TCR occurrence, a later analysis re-analyzed previously published TCR beta repertoires from 666 donors and added high-resolution HLA genotyping. Rather than drawing on any new phenotypic data, the later analysis identified candidate immune exposures from TCR beta sequences and the way those sequences occurred across donors. In an earlier analysis of several hundred of the donors, high-throughput TCR beta sequencing was used to judge whether each TCR beta V gene segment behaved as functional or pseudogenic. Donor age, sex, ethnicity and CMV serostatus were collected together with the repertoire data. Genome-wide SNP genotypes for about three fifths of the roughly 700 donors were used in a later genetic analysis, which treated that subset as a discovery cohort. All discovery cohort repertoires had been generated on a single sequencing platform. Both class I and class II loci were covered by HLA typing, at four-digit resolution. Typing coverage varied by locus: about 629-630 donors for A, B, C, DRB1 and DQB1; roughly 520 for DQA1; over 600 for DPA1; 450 to 480 for DPB1. Five DR-DQ haplotypes were handled as single units for association and clustering, since linkage in the cohort was strong. Across about 380 genotyped donors of the cohort, an average of approximately 200,000 unique TCR beta nucleotide sequences per donor were sequenced, and about a sixth of those sequences were non-productive. What the study reported, not specific to this receptor: For the cohort, immune exposure information was limited to CMV serostatus. In vitro tests confirmed that a few of the cytomegalovirus-associated TCR beta chains recognize cytomegalovirus antigens. Most TCR sequences were seen in very few donors, while some public TCRs were found in many individuals. Linkage disequilibrium might explain the correlated functional status among segregating V segments, but an unknown experimental factor could not be excluded. The study gave a list of 150 to 200 TCR beta chains associated with cytomegalovirus. A later genetic analysis associated a missense DCLRE1C variant with V-gene and J-gene trimming of TCR beta chains, and an independent cohort replicated the association. The 87-base-pair reads could not distinguish some IMGT-functional V segments, including TRBV6-2 and TRBV6-3, so those segments were excluded. According to a later analysis, parvovirus B19, influenza, CMV and Epstein-Barr virus appeared linked to several top co-occurrence clusters. A later genetic analysis reported fewer N-insertions in productive TCRs among donors in an Asian-associated ancestry cluster than the 666-donor mean. The sequencing pipeline was judged likely to have produced a cluster of highly shared sequence variants as a technical artifact. Sequencing depth was assumed to be roughly uniform across donors in the presence/absence analyses, though that assumption may not hold. Because counts were too low, some 17 rarely observed V segments, including chromosome 9 orphons, were excluded from the earlier analysis of about 500 of the donors. Strong co-occurrence of HLA alleles, especially DR and DQ, made assigning TCR associations to individual alleles difficult. In this cohort, only TCR beta chains were sequenced, and detectable features were limited by the absence of alpha or paired-chain data. According to a later analysis, TCR association rates differed among HLA loci, with DRB1 alleles showing the most associated TCRs and HLA-C alleles showing the fewest. According to the authors, the approach could potentially be generalized to other disease states and immunological phenotypes. Specific HLA alleles were associated with 16,951 TCR beta sequences at a false discovery rate of 0.05 in a later analysis. In a later analysis, HLA-associated TCR beta chains showed more clonal expansion and lower generation probabilities than non-associated chains that were equally common. In both the original and validation cohorts, the classifier was reported to diagnose cytomegalovirus status with high specificity and sensitivity. Because HLA typing was unavailable for some donors at each locus, only the typed subset was used in association tests. A further reported finding was that TCR beta sequences accurately predicted the HLA-A and HLA-B alleles for most subjects in the first cohort. In an earlier analysis of over 550 of the donors, most TCR beta V segments were observed in productive rearrangements about 87% or about 30% of the time, broadly matching IMGT annotations. A later analysis found that most CMV-associated TCR beta chains appeared HLA-restricted, with HLA associations seemingly driven largely by CMV exposure.

In total, approximately 690 healthy bone marrow donors made up the cohort. All cohort members were sampled while nominally healthy, although unrecorded immune exposures were likely present. The donor tested CMV seronegative and was one of the 352 seronegative cohort members. A peripheral blood sample was collected from each donor, and TCR beta sequencing was performed on peripheral blood mononuclear cells. Genomic DNA extraction from the blood cell samples was performed with the Qiagen DNeasy Blood Extraction Kit. Receptor libraries were prepared by the immunoSEQ multiplex PCR assay. A mixture of 60 forward primers for TCR Vbeta segments and 13 reverse primers for TCR Jbeta segments was used in the multiplex PCR. The CDR3 region of rearranged TCR beta genes was amplified from genomic DNA with a multiplex PCR assay. Amplified TCR beta libraries were sequenced as 87-base-pair reads on the Illumina HiSeq System. Concerning the study's data processing: In a later analysis, some 80 million unique TCR beta chains were counted across the roughly 670 repertoires, and approximately 9.9 million of these chains were shared by at least two donors. A nearest-neighbor algorithm error-corrected the raw reads and collapsed the reads into unique sequences, merging closely related sequences to remove PCR and sequencing errors. CDR3 sequences were aligned to IMGT reference sequences to assign V, D and J gene segments. For a sequence to be retained, at least a six-nucleotide match to both a V gene segment and a J gene segment was required. A rearrangement was called productive if the CDR3 had no stop codons and remained in frame with V and J, and every other rearrangement was called non-productive. Following IMGT convention, CDR3 was defined as the stretch from the second conserved V-encoded cysteine to the conserved J-encoded phenylalanine. In an earlier analysis of around 540 of the donors, sequences lacking an unambiguous match to a single V gene segment were excluded. An earlier analysis of several hundred of the donors classified V segments as functional when productive rearrangements were above 56.7% and as segregating when the standard deviation between donors was above 5%. A statistical classification framework was built to diagnose cytomegalovirus status from the catalog of TCR beta chain sequences. In a later analysis, TCR nucleotide sequences were compared against IMGT/GENE-DB human TR gene sequences so that V and J genes could be assigned. Using the TCRdist pipeline, a later analysis assigned CDR3 sequences along with most-parsimonious VDJ recombination scenarios. In a later analysis, each TCR beta chain was defined by its CDR3 amino acid sequence together with its V-gene family, and reads without a unique V-gene family were excluded. A later analysis removed several hundred highly shared, low-generation-probability nucleotide sequences to deal with suspected cross-contamination and a sequencing artifact. For each public chain, a later analysis derived a clonal expansion index from normalized ranks of inferred template counts within each repertoire. A later analysis computed generation probabilities with a VDJ recombination model fitted to out-of-frame rearrangements, and checked the results against IGoR. Hypergeometric tests were used in a later analysis to score TCR-TCR, TCR-HLA and TCR-CMV co-occurrence, with a repertoire-size bias correction applied to the TCR pairs. To estimate false discovery rates, a later analysis permuted the HLA or CMV assignments 20 times. In a later analysis, co-occurring TCRs were grouped with DBSCAN, and TCRdist sequence similarity was added when clustering was performed within HLA-allele-positive subsets. Repertoires with fewer than 30,000 or more than 120,000 public chains were left out of co-occurrence clustering, as were a handful of repertoires with anomalous nucleotide sharing. TCRdb obtained this table from immuneACCESS and retained in-frame rearrangements with V and J assigned. These tables miss some clones; where compared with another copy, unresolved V genes account for less than half of the shortfall, and the remainder is unexplained. The D gene and trimming were derived from the DNA, and the V and J assignments and clone size from that table. This specimen's table enumerates tens of thousands of clones. Less than 2.5% of the sample goes to the ten largest clones.

Concerning this clone itself: Its antigen is currently not known.

The germline V gene (reference sequence) sets CDR1 to LNHDA and CDR2 to SQIVND. V and J lose 3 bases and 4 bases, and a span of 13 bases separates them. There are 15 amino acids in the CDR3, from cysteine to phenylalanine inclusive. CDR3 DNA is the only sequence kept; it has 45 bases, read in frame from the first base. Sequencing was carried out using PBMCs. The sequence was collected from a female donor in good health and CMV-seronegative. The chain was built from TRBV19 and TRBJ1-3; the D gene cannot be named for sure. The CDR3 protein is CASSIGQDRGNTIYF. The DNA sequence follows: TGTGCCAGTAGTATTGGTCAAGATAGAGGAAACACCATATATTTT.